One and the same sample provided the 17 T cell receptor beta chains below, sequenced in a study of human T cells and chemical hapten exposure. TCRdb used MiXCR to reprocess the RACE reads, holding one entry per CDR3 protein. This table has tens of thousands of distinct CDR3 sequences, around 11% appearing once. Time point denoted: patch test 3, about 24 weeks after DPC sensitization. Treatment reported: therapeutic diphenylcyclopropenone sensitization with weekly scalp DPC. The material sequenced was whole blood, taken in connection with sensitization to the hapten diphenylcyclopropenone (DPC). The receptors were sampled from a young man with alopecia areata. Some clones in this sample may be carry-over from other donors' samples.

This clonotype was seen at least ten times. This CDR3 is CASSPYDSGTGVRNSPLHF. The CDR3 DNA reads as TGTGCCAGCAGCCCCTACGATTCCGGGACAGGGGTTCGAAATTCACCCCTCCACTTT. V usage is TRBV11-2 and J usage is TRBJ1-6; 10 positions match TRBD1. CDR1 SGHAT and CDR2 FQNNGV come from the germline V gene. Trimming took 5 bases from V and 7 from J; bases not matched to a gene: 17. There are 19 residues in the CDR3. Based on the CDR3 plus reference TRBV11-2 and TRBJ1-6, the full variable domain is EAGVAQSPRYKIIEKRQSVAFWCNPISGHATLYWYQQILGQGPKLLIQFQNNGVVDDSQLPKDRFSAERLKGVDSTLKIQPAKLEDSAVYLCASSPYDSGTGVRNSPLHFGNGTRLTVT.

There are many counts of this clonotype. V gene TRBV20-1 combines with J gene TRBJ1-5, with 9 positions matching TRBD1. The CDR3 is 15 residues long. The germline V gene encodes CDR1 DFQATT and CDR2 SNEGSKA (reference sequence). V lost 1 base, J lost 7 bases, and 8 bases stayed unmatched. CDR3 DNA: TGCAGTGCTAGAGTCCCGGGACAGGGCAGACAGCCCCAGCATTTT. The encoded protein is CSARVPGQGRQPQHF.

As concerns this clonotype: A much larger clone sits a single nucleotide away, making a read error possible. The chain recombines TRBV7-8 with TRBJ1-5; D remains unclear. CDR3 length equals 15 residues. Germline lookup yields CDR1 SGHVS and CDR2 FQNEAQ. The CDR3 DNA sequence: TGTGCCAACAGCCCAGCGACACGGTTAAGTTGGCCCCAGCATTTT. This codes for CANSPATRLSWPQHF.

The sample holds a few counts of this clonotype. The chain has TRBV29-1 and TRBJ1-2; the D gene is possibly TRBD1 (6 bases). Germline values: CDR1 SQVTM, CDR2 ANQGSEA. V lost 5 bases and J lost 4, with 11 bases in between. The CDR3 covers 12 residues. The chain's CDR3 is CSVTTGIYGYTF. The CDR3 nucleotides are TGCAGCGTTACGACAGGAATCTATGGCTACACCTTC.

The V and J genes are TRBV5-1 and TRBJ2-7, with 9 positions matching TRBD2. Germline-derived CDR1 and CDR2 are SGHRS and YFSETQ. V dropped 4 bases and J dropped 2; count of bases not matched to a gene: 13. The CDR3 length is 17 residues. CDR3 nucleotides: TGCGCCAGCAGCACCTCTAGCGGGGCCCGCAAAACCTACGAGCAGTACTTC. It encodes CASSTSSGARKTYEQYF.

The chain employs TRBV5-1 and TRBJ1-4; TRBD1 matches 7 bases. Germline V CDR1 and CDR2: SGHRS, YFSETQ. This CDR3 region has 13 residues. The junction had 0 bases not matched to a gene; V was cut back by 2 bases and J by 5 bases. In nucleotides, the CDR3 is TGCGCCAGCAGCTTACAGGGGAATGAAAAACTGTTTTTT. This codes for CASSLQGNEKLFF.

The genes are TRBV3-1 and TRBJ1-6, with TRBD1 as a possible D gene (6 bases). Germline V lookup: CDR1 LGHDT, CDR2 YNNKEL (reference sequence). CDR3 size: 14 residues. V was cut by 4 bases and J by 8 bases, with 12 bases left in between. CDR3 sequence: CASSPGQSDSPLHF. CDR3 nucleotides: TGTGCCAGCAGCCCCGGACAGTCGGATTCACCCCTCCACTTT.

The genes are TRBV20-1 and TRBJ1-2; no clear D gene. The CDR3 length is 13 residues. Germline V gene sequence: CDR1 DFQATT, CDR2 SNEGSKA (reference sequence). V gave up 4 bases and J gave up 1 base, with 10 bases separating them. Here the CDR3 reads CSATYEYNYGYTF. CDR3 in DNA: TGCAGTGCTACCTATGAATATAACTATGGCTACACCTTC.

The chain has TRBV7-2 and TRBJ1-5; D not certain. Trimming removed 5 bases from V and 4 bases from J, with 9 bases in between. This CDR3 region has 13 residues. Germline V gives CDR1 SGHTA, CDR2 FQGNSA. The CDR3 protein is CASSPELNQPQHF. The CDR3 DNA sequence: TGTGCCAGCAGCCCGGAACTGAATCAGCCCCAGCATTTT.

This clonotype was detected ten times or more. This chain connects TRBV13 to TRBJ2-4; 8 nucleotides agree with TRBD1. Germline V CDR1 and CDR2: PRHDT, FYEKMQ (reference sequence). Trimming removed 4 bases from V and 9 bases from J; junction bases left unmatched: 17. The CDR3 runs 17 residues. The CDR3 loop is CASSSARRGRGWSIQYF. CDR3 coding DNA: TGTGCCAGCAGCTCAGCGCGCAGGGGGCGCGGGTGGAGCATTCAGTACTTC.

This clonotype was observed a few times. The rearrangement joins TRBV19 to TRBJ1-2; D may be TRBD1 (5 bases). From germline, CDR1 is LNHDA and CDR2 SQIVND (reference sequence). With 6 bases removed from V and 4 bases from J, the gap between germline ends came to 12 bases. CDR3 size: 13 residues. DNA for the CDR3: TGTGCCAGTAGGCCGGGACCGAGCTATGGCTACACCTTC. Protein sequence: CASRPGPSYGYTF.

This clonotype was detected only a few times. This chain connects TRBV7-2 to TRBJ2-7; 8 bases line up with TRBD1. The trim removed 4 bases at V and 9 bases at J, leaving 5 bases unmatched. The CDR3 sequence is 12 residues long. Germline CDR1 is SGHTA and CDR2 is FQGNSA. The DNA of the CDR3 is TGTGCCAGCAGCTCGGACAGGGTCGGGCAGTACTTC. Translating it yields CASSSDRVGQYF.

The V call is TRBV7-9, the J call TRBJ2-3; the D call may be TRBD1 or TRBD2 (6 bases each). Per germline, CDR1 SEHNR and CDR2 FQNEAQ (reference sequence). The CDR3 sequence is 15 residues long. V lost 2 bases, J lost 2 bases, and 11 bases lay in between. The CDR3 reads CASSLTGTFTDTQYF. The CDR3 coding sequence is TGTGCCAGCAGCTTAACAGGGACTTTCACAGATACGCAGTATTTT. The full variable domain, completed using reference TRBV7-9 and TRBJ2-3, is DTGVSQNPRHKITKRGQNVTFRCDPISEHNRLYWYRQTLGQGPEFLTYFQNEAQLEKSRLLSDRFSAERPKGSFSTLEIQRTEQGDSAMYLCASSLTGTFTDTQYFGPGTRLTVL.

The chain has TRBV5-1 and TRBJ2-7; D call uncertain. Trimming left V 0 bases short and J 0 bases short, with 16 bases between. CDR1 and CDR2 from the germline V gene are SGHRS and YFSETQ. CDR3 size: 17 residues. The CDR3 here is CASSLATRVGYSYEQYF. The CDR3, as DNA: TGCGCCAGCAGCTTGGCCACGCGTGTAGGATACTCCTACGAGCAGTACTTC.

This clonotype occurred many times. The chain combines TRBV15 with TRBJ2-7; 7 bases map to TRBD1. Germline-derived CDR1 and CDR2 are LNHNV and YYDKDF (reference sequence). V gave up 3 bases and J gave up 3 bases; unmatched junction bases: 5. This CDR3 is 14 amino acids long. Here the CDR3 DNA reads TGTGCCACCAGCAGTCGACAGGGTAGCTACGAGCAGTACTTC. Protein: CATSSRQGSYEQYF.

Ten or more counts support this clonotype. V is TRBV6-5 and J is TRBJ1-6; D is possibly TRBD1 (6 bases). This CDR3 region has 16 residues. V was trimmed by 7 bases and J by 5 bases, leaving 18 bases between them. Germline CDR1 reads MNHEY; CDR2 reads SVGAGI. CDR3 nucleotides: TGTGCCAGCACCGAGGGGGGGGGCGCGAATAATTCACCCCTCCACTTT. Residues: CASTEGGGANNSPLHF.

The table lists this clonotype with many counts. V is TRBV20-1 and J is TRBJ1-1; 7 bases are a match to TRBD1. CDR1 is DFQATT and CDR2 is SNEGSKA in the germline V gene (reference sequence). This CDR3 has 16 residues. The V and J ends lost 0 bases and 0 bases, in that order; junction bases with no gene match: 7. DNA of the CDR3: TGCAGTGCTAGAGACCCGCGGACAGGCATGAACACTGAAGCTTTCTTT. It encodes CSARDPRTGMNTEAFF.